The source of this T cell receptor beta chain is a study of shared clonotypes between healthy human individuals. The study used about 100 million PBMCs per unsorted sample for genomic DNA. Between the trimmed V and J ends, which lost 8 bases and 4 bases, there was a span of 14 bases. Germline values: CDR1 MNHEY, CDR2 SMNVEV (reference sequence). This CDR3 has 13 residues. The protocol was immunoSEQ multiplex PCR, while the TCRdb copy is restricted to in-frame clones and leaves out a portion. The sample records a few hundred thousand clones, around 77% being singletons. The receptor comes from a middle-aged woman in good health. Some clones in this sample may be carry-over from other donors' samples. The chain employs TRBV27 and TRBJ1-1, with D perhaps TRBD1 (5 bases). The material sequenced was PBMCs. The CDR3 nucleotides read TGTGCCAGCCGGGAGCGGGGGGGCACTGAAGCTTTCTTT. It yields the protein CASRERGGTEAFF.